A single sample gave rise to the 4 T cell receptor beta chains below, sequenced in a study of blood T cell repertoires in COVID-19. Data came from immunoSEQ multiplex PCR; TCRdb stores just in-frame clones and leaves some out. The table shows approximately 190,000 clones, with roughly 79% occurring only once. The sequencing input was peripheral blood. These receptors came from a human donor with acute or convalescent COVID-19. The donor label of this sample is uncertain.

The chain links TRBV6-4 to TRBJ2-2; maybe TRBD1 (5 bases). Trimming stripped 4 bases from V and 1 base from J, with 7 bases between. The CDR3 loop spans 14 amino acids. Germline CDR1 is MRHNA and CDR2 is SNTAGT. Here the CDR3 DNA reads TGTGCCAGCAGTGTCAGGGAGAACACCGGGGAGCTGTTTTTT. Translated, it gives CASSVRENTGELFF.

The CDR3 DNA reads TGTGCCAGCAGTTTAAGAGTCAGGGATAATTCACCCCTCCACTTT. This encodes CASSLRVRDNSPLHF. The chain has TRBV27 and TRBJ1-6; possible D gene TRBD1, 5 bases. The ends were cut back, 2 bases at V and 5 bases at J, with 10 bases in the middle. CDR3 length: 15 residues. CDR1 MNHEY and CDR2 SMNVEV come from the germline V gene (reference sequence).

The chain combines TRBV5-4 with TRBJ2-1; weak D call: TRBD2 (5 bases). Germline CDR1 reads SGHNT; CDR2 reads YYREEE (reference sequence). V was cut by 2 bases and J by 7 bases, with 10 bases left in between. The CDR3 sequence is 13 residues long. For the CDR3, the DNA is TGTGCCAGCAGCTTACTAGTATCGAATGAGCAGTTCTTC. Translating it yields CASSLLVSNEQFF.

V usage is TRBV12-3 or TRBV12-4 and J usage is TRBJ1-1; TRBD1 might be the D (5 bases). The V end was cut by 4 bases, the J end by 4 bases, with 10 bases between. The CDR3 has 13 amino acids. Here the CDR3 DNA reads TGTGCCAGCAGTTACGGGGGGGGCACTGAAGCTTTCTTT. Translation gives CASSYGGGTEAFF.